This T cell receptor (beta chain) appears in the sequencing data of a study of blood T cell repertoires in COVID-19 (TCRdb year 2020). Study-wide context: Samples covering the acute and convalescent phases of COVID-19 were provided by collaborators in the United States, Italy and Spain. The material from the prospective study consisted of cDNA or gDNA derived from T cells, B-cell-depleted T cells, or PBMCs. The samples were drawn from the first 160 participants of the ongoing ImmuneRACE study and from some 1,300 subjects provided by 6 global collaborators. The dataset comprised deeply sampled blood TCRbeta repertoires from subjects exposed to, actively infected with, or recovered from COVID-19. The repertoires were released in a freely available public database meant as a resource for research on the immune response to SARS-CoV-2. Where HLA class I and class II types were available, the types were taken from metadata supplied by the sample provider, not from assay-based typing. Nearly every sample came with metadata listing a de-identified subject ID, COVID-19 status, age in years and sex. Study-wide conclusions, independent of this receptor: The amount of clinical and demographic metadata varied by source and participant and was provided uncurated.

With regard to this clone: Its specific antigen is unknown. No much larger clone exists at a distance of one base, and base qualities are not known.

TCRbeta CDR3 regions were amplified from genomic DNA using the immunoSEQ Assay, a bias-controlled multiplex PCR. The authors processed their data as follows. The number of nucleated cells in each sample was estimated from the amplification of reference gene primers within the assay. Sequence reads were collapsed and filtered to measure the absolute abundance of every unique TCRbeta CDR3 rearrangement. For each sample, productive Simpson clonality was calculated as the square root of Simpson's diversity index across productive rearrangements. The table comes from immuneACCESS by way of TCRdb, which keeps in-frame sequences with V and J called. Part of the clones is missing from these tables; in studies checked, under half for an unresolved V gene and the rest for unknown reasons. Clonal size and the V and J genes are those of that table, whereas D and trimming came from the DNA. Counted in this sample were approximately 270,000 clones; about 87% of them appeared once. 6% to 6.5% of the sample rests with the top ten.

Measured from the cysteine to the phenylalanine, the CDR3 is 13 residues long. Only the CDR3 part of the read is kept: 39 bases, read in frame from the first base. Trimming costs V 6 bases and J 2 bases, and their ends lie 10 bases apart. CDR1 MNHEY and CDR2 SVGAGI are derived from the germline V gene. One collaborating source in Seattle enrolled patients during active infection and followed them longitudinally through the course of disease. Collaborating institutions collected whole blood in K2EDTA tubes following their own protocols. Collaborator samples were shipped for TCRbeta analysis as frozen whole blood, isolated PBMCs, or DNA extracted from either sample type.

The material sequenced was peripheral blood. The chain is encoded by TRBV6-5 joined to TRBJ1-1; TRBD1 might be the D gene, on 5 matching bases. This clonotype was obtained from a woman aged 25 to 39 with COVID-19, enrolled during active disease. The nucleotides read TGTGCCAGCAGCCACAGGCCTAACACTGAAGCTTTCTTT. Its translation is CASSHRPNTEAFF.